The table lists the clone carrying this T cell receptor (beta chain) with a count of one. The assay was immunoSEQ multiplex PCR, and TCRdb's table has in-frame clones only and misses some. The sample contains more than 100,000 clones, just over 70% of which appear only once. This entry comes from a study of blood T cell repertoires in COVID-19. V lost 2 bases and J lost 6; bases outside the gene matches: 2. The germline V gene encodes CDR1 SGHRS and CDR2 YFSETQ. CDR3 length equals 13 residues. The sequenced sample was peripheral blood. The clonotype originates from a human donor with acute or convalescent COVID-19. The donor label of this sample is uncertain. The chain employs TRBV5-1 and TRBJ2-3; TRBD2 aligns across 8 bases. CDR3 in DNA: TGCGCCAGCAGCTTCGGCGGGGGGGATACGCAGTATTTT. The encoded protein is CASSFGGGDTQYF.